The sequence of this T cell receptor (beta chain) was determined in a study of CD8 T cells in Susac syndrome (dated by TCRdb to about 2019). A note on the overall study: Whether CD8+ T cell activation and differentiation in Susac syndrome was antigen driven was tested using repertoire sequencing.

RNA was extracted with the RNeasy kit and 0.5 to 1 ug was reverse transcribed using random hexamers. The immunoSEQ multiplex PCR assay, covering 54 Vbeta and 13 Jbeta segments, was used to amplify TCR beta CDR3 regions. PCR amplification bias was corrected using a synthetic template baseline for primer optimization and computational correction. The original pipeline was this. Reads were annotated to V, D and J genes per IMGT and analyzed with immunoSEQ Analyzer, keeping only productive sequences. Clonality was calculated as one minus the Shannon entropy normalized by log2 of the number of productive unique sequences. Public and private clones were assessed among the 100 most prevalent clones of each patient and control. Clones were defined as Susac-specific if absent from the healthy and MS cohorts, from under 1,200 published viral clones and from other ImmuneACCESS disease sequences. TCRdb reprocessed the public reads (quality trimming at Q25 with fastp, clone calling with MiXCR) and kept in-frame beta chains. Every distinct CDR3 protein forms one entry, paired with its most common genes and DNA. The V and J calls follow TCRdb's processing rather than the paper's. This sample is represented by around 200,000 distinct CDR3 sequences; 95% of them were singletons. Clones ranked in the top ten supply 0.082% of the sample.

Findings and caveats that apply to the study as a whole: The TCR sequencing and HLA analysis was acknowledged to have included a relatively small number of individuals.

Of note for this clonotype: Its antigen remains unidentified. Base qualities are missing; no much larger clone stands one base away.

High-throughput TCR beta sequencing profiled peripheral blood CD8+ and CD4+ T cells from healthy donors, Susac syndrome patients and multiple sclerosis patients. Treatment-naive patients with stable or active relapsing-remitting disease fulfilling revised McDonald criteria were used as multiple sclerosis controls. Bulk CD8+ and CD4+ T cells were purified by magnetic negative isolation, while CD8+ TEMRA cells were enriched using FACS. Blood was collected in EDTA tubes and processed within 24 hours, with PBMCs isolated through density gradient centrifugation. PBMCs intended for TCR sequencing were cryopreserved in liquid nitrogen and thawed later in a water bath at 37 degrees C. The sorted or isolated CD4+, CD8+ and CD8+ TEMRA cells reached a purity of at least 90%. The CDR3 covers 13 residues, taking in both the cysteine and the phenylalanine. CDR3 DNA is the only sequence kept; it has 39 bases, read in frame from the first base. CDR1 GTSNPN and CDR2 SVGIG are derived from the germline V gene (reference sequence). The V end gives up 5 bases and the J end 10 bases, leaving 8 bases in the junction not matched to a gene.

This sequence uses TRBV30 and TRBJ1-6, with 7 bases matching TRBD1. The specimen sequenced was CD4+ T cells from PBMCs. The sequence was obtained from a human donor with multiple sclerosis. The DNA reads TGTGCCTGGGTGACAGGGTCAGGATCACCCCTCCACTTT. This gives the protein CAWVTGSGSPLHF.